What follows are 8 T cell receptor beta chains derived from one specimen sequenced in a study of human thymus T cells. From resections taken during corrective heart surgery, the thymus tissue was obtained. Only in-frame clones appear in the TCRdb table, and some are missing; sequencing was by immunoSEQ multiplex PCR. The sample lists about 78,000 clones, around 96% occurring once. The sequenced sample consisted of thymus tissue. All receptors come from a boy under two years old with a congenital heart defect but otherwise immunologically healthy.

J is TRBJ2-1 and V is TRBV10-3, with 8 nucleotides matching TRBD2. With 3 bases clipped from V and 6 bases from J, the junction kept 7 bases outside the gene matches. Germline V CDR1 and CDR2: ENHRY, SYGVKD. This CDR3 is 15 amino acids long. The CDR3 DNA follows: TGTGCCATCAGTGACTTCGGACTAGCCCCCAATGAGCAGTTCTTC. Its translation: CAISDFGLAPNEQFF.

This clone showed up just once. V and J are TRBV5-1 and TRBJ2-3, with D perhaps matching TRBD1 (6 bases). Germline values: CDR1 SGHRS, CDR2 YFSETQ. This CDR3 is built from 15 residues. Trimming cost V 0 bases and J 1 base, with 9 bases left between them. DNA of the CDR3: TGCGCCAGCAGCTTGGACAGGGCGGGCACAGATACGCAGTATTTT. Its translation: CASSLDRAGTDTQYF.

This rearrangement joins TRBV27 to TRBJ2-3, with 12 bases that match TRBD2. The J segment lost 5 bases and the V segment lost 6 bases, leaving 6 bases of the junction unmatched. The length of the CDR3 is 15 residues. Germline V lookup: CDR1 MNHEY, CDR2 SMNVEV (reference sequence). The CDR3 bases are TGTGCCAGCAGCCCTCTAGCGGGAGGGGTAGATACGCAGTATTTT. Translated, it gives CASSPLAGGVDTQYF.

This chain connects TRBV2 to TRBJ2-1, with 10 nucleotides matching TRBD2. After removal of 5 bases from V and 5 bases from J, the junction contained 9 bases not matched to a gene. The CDR3 totals 16 residues. The germline CDR1 and CDR2 sequences are SNHLY and FYNNEI. The DNA of the CDR3 is TGTGCCAGCAGTTATCAGCGGGGGGGCCGGAACAATGAGCAGTTCTTC. This translates into CASSYQRGGRNNEQFF.

The chain couples TRBV5-8 to TRBJ2-2; the D gene is possibly TRBD1 (6 bases). The germline CDR1 and CDR2 sequences are SGHTS and YDEGEE. Between the trimmed V and J ends, which lost 0 bases and 6 bases, there was a span of 12 bases. The CDR3 length is 15 residues. CDR3 in DNA: TGTGCCAGCAGCTTGGCCGTAGAGGGGGCCGGGGAGCTGTTTTTT. Protein product: CASSLAVEGAGELFF. Based on the CDR3 plus reference TRBV5-8 and TRBJ2-2, the full variable domain is EAGVTQSPTHLIKTRGQQATLRCSPISGHTSVYWYQQALGLGLQFLLWYDEGEERNRGNFPPRFSGRQFPNYSSELNVNALELEDSALYLCASSLAVEGAGELFFGEGSRLTVL.

This clone appeared once. The chain recombines TRBV5-4 with TRBJ1-4; 8 bases align to TRBD1. J lost 2 bases, V lost 1 base, and 7 bases had no gene match. The CDR3 is made up of 17 amino acids. The germline CDR1 and CDR2 sequences are SGHNT and YYREEE (reference sequence). CDR3 bases: TGTGCCAGCAGCTTGCAGGGGGCGGGATCCACTAATGAAAAACTGTTTTTT. It specifies CASSLQGAGSTNEKLFF.

The V and J genes are TRBV28 and TRBJ1-5, with D maybe TRBD1 (5 bases). CDR1 is MDHEN, CDR2 SYDVKM, per germline. Trimming shortened V by 3 bases and J by 0 bases, and 21 bases separated the two germline ends. The CDR3 totals 19 residues. Here the CDR3 DNA reads TGTGCCAGCAGTTTGGATTTTCGGGGGAAAGATTATAGCAATCAGCCCCAGCATTTT. This encodes CASSLDFRGKDYSNQPQHF.

CDR3 nucleotide sequence: TGTGCCAGCAGCTTATCTTGGGACAGAACCTACGAGCAGTACTTC. Translating gives CASSLSWDRTYEQYF. The chain is built from TRBV11-1 and TRBJ2-7; 7 nucleotides line up with TRBD1. The CDR3 has 15 residues. Trimming at V came to 2 bases and at J to 2 bases, leaving 6 bases not matched to a gene. Germline V gene lookup returns CDR1 SGHAT and CDR2 FQDESV (reference sequence).